These 3 T cell receptor beta chains came from one sample sequenced in a study of T cells in narcolepsy. Sequencing was performed with immunoSEQ multiplex PCR; in TCRdb, only in-frame clones are kept and a portion is missing. The table lists tens of thousands of clones, approximately 83% of them singletons. The sequenced sample was CD45RA- memory CD4+ T cells from PBMCs. The receptors shown here come from a human donor with narcolepsy.

The rearrangement links TRBV12-5 to TRBJ2-7; D is undetermined. Germline V gene lookup returns CDR1 LGHNT and CDR2 FRNRAP. The CDR3 has 14 amino acids. V shed 1 base and J shed 3 bases, with 10 bases lying between them. The CDR3 reads CASGLGAPNYEQYF. The CDR3 region has the DNA TGTGCTAGTGGTTTGGGGGCGCCTAACTACGAGCAGTACTTC.

The DNA of the CDR3 is TGTGCCAGCAGCTTAGGGCAGGGCGAAGCCTACACCTTC. Its protein product is CASSLGQGEAYTF. This chain connects TRBV11-3 to TRBJ1-2; weak D call: TRBD1 (5 bases). Germline V gene lookup returns CDR1 SGHNT and CDR2 YENEEA. V lost 1 base to trimming and J lost 10 bases, with 13 bases between them. The CDR3 is made up of 13 amino acids. Supplemented by reference TRBV11-3 and TRBJ1-2, the full variable domain reads EAGVVQSPRYKIIEKKQPVAFWCNPISGHNTLYWYLQNLGQGPELLIRYENEEAVDDSQLPKDRFSAERLKGVDSTLKIQPAELGDSAVYLCASSLGQGEAYTFGSGTRLTVV.

This rearrangement joins TRBV19 to TRBJ2-7, with 9 bases identical to TRBD2. The germline V gene has CDR1 LNHDA and CDR2 SQIVND (reference sequence). The length of the CDR3 is 14 residues. After removal of 8 bases from V and 4 bases from J, the junction contained 9 bases not matched to a gene. Here the CDR3 DNA reads TGTGCCAGTTCCTCGGGACTAGCAAGTTACGAGCAGTACTTC. Protein: CASSSGLASYEQYF.